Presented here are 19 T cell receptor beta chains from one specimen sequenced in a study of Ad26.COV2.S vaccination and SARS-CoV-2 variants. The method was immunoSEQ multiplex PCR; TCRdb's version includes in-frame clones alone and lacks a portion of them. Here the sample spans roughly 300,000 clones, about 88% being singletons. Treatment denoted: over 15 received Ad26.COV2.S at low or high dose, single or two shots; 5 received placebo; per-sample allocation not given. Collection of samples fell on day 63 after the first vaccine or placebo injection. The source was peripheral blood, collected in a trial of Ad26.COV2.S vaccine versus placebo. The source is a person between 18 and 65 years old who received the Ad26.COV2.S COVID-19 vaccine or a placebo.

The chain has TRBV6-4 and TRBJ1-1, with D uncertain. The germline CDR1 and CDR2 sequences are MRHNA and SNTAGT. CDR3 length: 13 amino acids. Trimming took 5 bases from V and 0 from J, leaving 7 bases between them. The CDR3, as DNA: TGTGCCAGCAGTTTGTTTCTGAACACTGAAGCTTTCTTT. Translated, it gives CASSLFLNTEAFF.

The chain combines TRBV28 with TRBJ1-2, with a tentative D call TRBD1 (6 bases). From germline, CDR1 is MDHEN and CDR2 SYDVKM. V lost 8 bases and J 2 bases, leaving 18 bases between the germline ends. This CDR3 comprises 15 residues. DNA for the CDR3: TGTGCCAGCCTATTTTCCGGGGGCAGGAACTATGGCTACACCTTC. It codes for CASLFSGGRNYGYTF.

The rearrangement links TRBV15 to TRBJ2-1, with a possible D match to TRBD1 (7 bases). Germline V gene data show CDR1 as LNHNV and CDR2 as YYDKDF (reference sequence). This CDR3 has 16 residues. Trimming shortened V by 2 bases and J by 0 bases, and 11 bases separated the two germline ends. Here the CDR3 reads CATSRSGGSSYNEQFF. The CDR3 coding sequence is TGTGCCACCAGCAGATCAGGGGGGAGCTCCTACAATGAGCAGTTCTTC.

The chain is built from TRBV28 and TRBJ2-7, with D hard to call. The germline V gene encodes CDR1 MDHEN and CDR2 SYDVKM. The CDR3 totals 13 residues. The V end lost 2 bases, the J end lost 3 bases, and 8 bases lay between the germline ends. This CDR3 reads CASSLGSLYEQYF. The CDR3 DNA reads TGTGCCAGCAGTTTAGGCAGCCTCTACGAGCAGTACTTC.

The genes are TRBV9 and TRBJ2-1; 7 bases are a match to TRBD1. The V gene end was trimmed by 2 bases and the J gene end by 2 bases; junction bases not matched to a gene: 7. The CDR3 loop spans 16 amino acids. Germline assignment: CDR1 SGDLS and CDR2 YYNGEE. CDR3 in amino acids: CASSVSRTGTYNEQFF. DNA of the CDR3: TGTGCCAGCAGCGTTTCCAGGACAGGTACCTACAATGAGCAGTTCTTC.

The CDR3 reads CASSYFGGGNQPQHF. The CDR3 DNA sequence: TGTGCCAGCAGCTACTTCGGGGGAGGCAATCAGCCCCAGCATTTT. V and J are TRBV7-9 and TRBJ1-5, with a weak D call TRBD1 (5 bases). CDR1 SEHNR and CDR2 FQNEAQ come from the germline V gene (reference sequence). CDR3 length: 15 residues. Trimming took off 4 bases at V and 2 bases at J, with 12 bases between the two ends.

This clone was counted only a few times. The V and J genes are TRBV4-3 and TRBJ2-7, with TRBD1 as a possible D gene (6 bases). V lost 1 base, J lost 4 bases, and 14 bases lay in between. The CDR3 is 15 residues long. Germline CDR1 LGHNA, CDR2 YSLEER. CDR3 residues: CASSQAWTVPYEQYF. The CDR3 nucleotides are TGCGCCAGCAGCCAAGCGTGGACAGTACCTTACGAGCAGTACTTC.

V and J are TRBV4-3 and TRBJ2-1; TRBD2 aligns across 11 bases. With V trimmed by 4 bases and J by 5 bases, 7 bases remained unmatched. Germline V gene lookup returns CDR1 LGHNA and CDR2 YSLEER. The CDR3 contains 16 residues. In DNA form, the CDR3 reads TGCGCCAGCAGCCGAAGACTAGCGGGAATTAACAATGAGCAGTTCTTC. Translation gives CASSRRLAGINNEQFF.

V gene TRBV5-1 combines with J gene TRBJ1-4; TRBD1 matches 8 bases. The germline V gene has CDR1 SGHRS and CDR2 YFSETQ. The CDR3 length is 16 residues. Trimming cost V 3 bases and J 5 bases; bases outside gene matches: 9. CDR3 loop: CASSSSGGAGNEKLFF. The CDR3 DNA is TGCGCCAGCAGCTCCTCAGGGGGCGCGGGGAATGAAAAACTGTTTTTT.

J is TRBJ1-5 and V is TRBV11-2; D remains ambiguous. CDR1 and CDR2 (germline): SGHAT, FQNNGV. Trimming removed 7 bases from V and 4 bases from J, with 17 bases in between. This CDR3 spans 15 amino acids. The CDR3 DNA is TGTGCCAGCACCCAGACCCCCCCCGGAAATCAGCCCCAGCATTTT. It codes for CASTQTPPGNQPQHF.

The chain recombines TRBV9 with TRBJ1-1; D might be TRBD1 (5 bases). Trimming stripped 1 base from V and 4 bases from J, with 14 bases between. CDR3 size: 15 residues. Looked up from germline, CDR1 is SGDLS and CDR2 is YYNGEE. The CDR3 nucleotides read TGTGCCAGCAGCGTATCAGGGCTCTGGGGCACTGAAGCTTTCTTT. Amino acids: CASSVSGLWGTEAFF.

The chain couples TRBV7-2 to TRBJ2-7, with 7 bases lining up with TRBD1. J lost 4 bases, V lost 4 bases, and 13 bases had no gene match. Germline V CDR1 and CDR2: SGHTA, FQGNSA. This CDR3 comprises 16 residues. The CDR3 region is CASSSGSSGGRYEQYF. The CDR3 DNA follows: TGTGCCAGCAGCTCTGGATCCTCAGGGGGAAGGTACGAGCAGTACTTC.

The CDR3 spells CASTGTGGEGTEAFF. The CDR3 DNA follows: TGTGCCAGCACCGGGACAGGGGGCGAGGGCACTGAAGCTTTCTTT. The V gene is TRBV28, the J gene TRBJ1-1; 12 bases map to TRBD1. The CDR3 spans 15 residues. Germline CDR1 is MDHEN and CDR2 is SYDVKM. Trimming at V came to 7 bases and at J to 4 bases, leaving 7 bases not matched to a gene.

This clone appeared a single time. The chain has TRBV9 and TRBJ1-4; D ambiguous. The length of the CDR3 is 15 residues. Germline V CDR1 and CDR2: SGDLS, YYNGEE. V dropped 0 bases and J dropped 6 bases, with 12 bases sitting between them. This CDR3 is CASSVDIGGYEKLFF. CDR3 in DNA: TGTGCCAGCAGCGTAGATATTGGAGGGTATGAAAAACTGTTTTTT.

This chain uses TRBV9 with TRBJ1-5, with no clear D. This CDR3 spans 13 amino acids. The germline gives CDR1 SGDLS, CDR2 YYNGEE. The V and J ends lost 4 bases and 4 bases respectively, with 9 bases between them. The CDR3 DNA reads TGTGCCAGCAGCCCAGGATATAATCAGCCCCAGCATTTT. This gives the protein CASSPGYNQPQHF.

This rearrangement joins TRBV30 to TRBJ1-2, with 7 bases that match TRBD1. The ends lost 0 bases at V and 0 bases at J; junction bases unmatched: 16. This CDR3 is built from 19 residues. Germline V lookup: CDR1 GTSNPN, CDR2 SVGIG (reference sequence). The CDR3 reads CAWSVRLLPKTGSNYGYTF. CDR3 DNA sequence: TGTGCCTGGAGTGTACGGCTCCTCCCTAAGACAGGGTCTAACTATGGCTACACCTTC.

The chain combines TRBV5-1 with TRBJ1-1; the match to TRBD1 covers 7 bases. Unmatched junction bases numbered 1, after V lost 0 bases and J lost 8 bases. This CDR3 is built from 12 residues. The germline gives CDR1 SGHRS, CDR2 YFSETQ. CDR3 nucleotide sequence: TGCGCCAGCAGCTTGGGACAGGGAGAAGCTTTCTTT. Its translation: CASSLGQGEAFF.

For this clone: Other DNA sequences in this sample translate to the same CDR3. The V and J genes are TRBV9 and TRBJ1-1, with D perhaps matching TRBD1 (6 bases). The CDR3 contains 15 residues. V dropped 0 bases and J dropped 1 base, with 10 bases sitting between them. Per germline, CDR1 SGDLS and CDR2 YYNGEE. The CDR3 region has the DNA TGTGCCAGCAGCGTAGGGGGGCTTGGGAACACTGAAGCTTTCTTT. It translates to CASSVGGLGNTEAFF.

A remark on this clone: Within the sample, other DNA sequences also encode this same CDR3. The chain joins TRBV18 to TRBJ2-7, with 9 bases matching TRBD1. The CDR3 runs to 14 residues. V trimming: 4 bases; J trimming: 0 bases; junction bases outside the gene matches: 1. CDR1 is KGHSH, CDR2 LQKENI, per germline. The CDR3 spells CASSRGQGSYEQYF. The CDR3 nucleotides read TGTGCCAGCTCACGGGGACAGGGCTCCTACGAGCAGTACTTC.